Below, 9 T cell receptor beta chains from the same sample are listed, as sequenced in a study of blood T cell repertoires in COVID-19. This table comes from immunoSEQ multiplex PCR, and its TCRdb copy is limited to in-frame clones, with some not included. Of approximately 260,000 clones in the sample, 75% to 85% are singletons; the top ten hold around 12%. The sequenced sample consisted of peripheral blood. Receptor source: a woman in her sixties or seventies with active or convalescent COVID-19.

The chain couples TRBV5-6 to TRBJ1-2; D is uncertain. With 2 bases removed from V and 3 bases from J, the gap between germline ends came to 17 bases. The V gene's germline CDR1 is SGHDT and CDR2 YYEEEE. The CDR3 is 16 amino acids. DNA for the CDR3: TGTGCCAGCAGCTTTTATTCTGGCCTCTTCTACTATGGCTACACCTTC. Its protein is CASSFYSGLFYYGYTF.

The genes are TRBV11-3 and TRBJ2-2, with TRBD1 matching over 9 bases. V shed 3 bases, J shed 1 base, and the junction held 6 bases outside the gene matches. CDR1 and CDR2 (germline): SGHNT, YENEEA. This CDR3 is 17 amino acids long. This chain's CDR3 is CASSFVTDRGNTGELFF. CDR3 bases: TGTGCCAGCAGCTTCGTGACGGACAGGGGGAACACCGGGGAGCTGTTTTTT.

CDR3 nucleotides: TGTGCCAGCAGCCAAGATTGGTCACCCCCGACTGACACAGATACGCAGTATTTT. It codes for CASSQDWSPPTDTDTQYF. This sequence joins TRBV3-1 (or the pseudogene TRBV3-2) and TRBJ2-3; D unresolved. This CDR3 has 18 amino acids. The germline V and J ends were trimmed by 0 bases and 2 bases, with 18 bases remaining between them. Germline CDR1 reads LGHDT; CDR2 reads YNNKEL (reference sequence).

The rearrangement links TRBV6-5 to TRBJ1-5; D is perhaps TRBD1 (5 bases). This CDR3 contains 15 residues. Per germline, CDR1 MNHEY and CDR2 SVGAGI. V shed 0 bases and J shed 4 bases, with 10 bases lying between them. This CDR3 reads CASSYSSGGNQPQHF. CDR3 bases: TGTGCCAGCAGTTACTCGAGTGGGGGGAATCAGCCCCAGCATTTT.

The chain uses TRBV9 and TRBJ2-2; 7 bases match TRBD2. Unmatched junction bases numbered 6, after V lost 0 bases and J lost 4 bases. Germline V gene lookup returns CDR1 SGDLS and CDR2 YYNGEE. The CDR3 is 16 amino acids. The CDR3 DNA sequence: TGTGCCAGCAGCGTAGTCGGGGGGAGAGGCACCGGGGAGCTGTTTTTT. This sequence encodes CASSVVGGRGTGELFF. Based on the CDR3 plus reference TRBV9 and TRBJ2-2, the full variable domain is DSGVTQTPKHLITATGQRVTLRCSPRSGDLSVYWYQQSLDQGLQFLIQYYNGEERAKGNILERFSAQQFPDLHSELNLSSLELGDSALYFCASSVVGGRGTGELFFGEGSRLTVL.

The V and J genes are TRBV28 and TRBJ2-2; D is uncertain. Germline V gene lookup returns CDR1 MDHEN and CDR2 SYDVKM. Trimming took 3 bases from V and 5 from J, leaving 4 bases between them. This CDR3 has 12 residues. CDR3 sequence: CASSFPTGELFF. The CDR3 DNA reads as TGTGCCAGCAGTTTCCCGACCGGGGAGCTGTTTTTT.

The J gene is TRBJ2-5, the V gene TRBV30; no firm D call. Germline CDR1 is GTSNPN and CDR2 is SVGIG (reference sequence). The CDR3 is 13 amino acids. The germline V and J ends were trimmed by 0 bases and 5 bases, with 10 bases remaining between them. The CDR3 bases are TGTGCCTGGAGTGTTCAGGATTTGGAGACCCAGTACTTC. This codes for CAWSVQDLETQYF.

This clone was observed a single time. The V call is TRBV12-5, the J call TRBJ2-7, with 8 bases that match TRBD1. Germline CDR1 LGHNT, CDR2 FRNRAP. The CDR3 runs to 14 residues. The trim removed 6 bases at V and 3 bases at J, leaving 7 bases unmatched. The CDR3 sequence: CASGTAGGLYEQYF. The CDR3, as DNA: TGTGCTAGTGGAACCGCAGGGGGCCTCTACGAGCAGTACTTC.

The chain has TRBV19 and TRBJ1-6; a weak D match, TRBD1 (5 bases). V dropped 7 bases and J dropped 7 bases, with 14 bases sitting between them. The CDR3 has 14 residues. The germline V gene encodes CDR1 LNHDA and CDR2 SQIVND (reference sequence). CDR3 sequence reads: CASTPDSLNSPLHF. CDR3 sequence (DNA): TGTGCCAGTACTCCTGACAGTCTAAATTCACCCCTCCACTTT.